One and the same sample provided the 16 T cell receptor beta chains below, sequenced in a study of T cells in Graves' hyperthyroidism and ophthalmopathy. The investigators amplified TCR beta CDR3 regions from RNA transcripts. The HTBI set primed first-round TCR CDR3 RT-PCR. TCRdb fed the multiplex PCR reads into MiXCR, producing one record per CDR3 protein. Of 550,000 to 700,000 distinct CDR3 sequences listed, roughly 15% were seen once; the top ten hold around 4.1%. The material sequenced was blood. The receptors shown here come from a woman between 40 and 50 years old with Graves' ophthalmopathy.

This clonotype was seen many times. The chain carries TRBV28 and TRBJ2-7, with D perhaps TRBD1 (5 bases). This CDR3 is built from 14 residues. Trimming left V 6 bases short and J 4 bases short, with 16 bases between. Germline values: CDR1 MDHEN, CDR2 SYDVKM. The CDR3 loop reads CASRPLGRTYEQYF. DNA for the CDR3: TGTGCCAGCAGACCCTTGGGGCGGACGTACGAGCAGTACTTC. The entire variable domain, with the rest obtained from reference TRBV28 and TRBJ2-7, is as follows: DVKVTQSSRYLVKRTGEKVFLECVQDMDHENMFWYRQDPGLGLRLIYFSYDVKMKEKGDIPEGYSVSREKKERFSLILESASTNQTSMYLCASRPLGRTYEQYFGPGTRLTVT.

This clonotype came up a few times. This sequence joins TRBV6-2 or TRBV6-3 and TRBJ2-6; 7 bases match TRBD1. Germline CDR1 and CDR2: MNHEY and SVGEGT. The J segment lost 0 bases and the V segment lost 0 bases, leaving 5 bases of the junction unmatched. This CDR3 comprises 18 residues. CDR3 DNA sequence: TGTGCCAGCAGTTACTCAAGGACAGGACACTCTGGGGCCAACGTCCTGACTTTC. Its translation is CASSYSRTGHSGANVLTF.

This clonotype was seen at least ten times. The gene calls are TRBV28 and TRBJ2-7; D gene ambiguous. Germline loops: CDR1 MDHEN, CDR2 SYDVKM. There are 14 residues in the CDR3. Deletions cut 10 bases from V and 2 bases from J, with 18 bases between. The CDR3: CATSAQRNPYEQYF. CDR3 DNA: TGTGCCACCTCGGCCCAGCGAAACCCCTACGAGCAGTACTTC.

This clonotype has a count of ten or more. This chain joins TRBV2 and TRBJ2-7; D is possibly TRBD1 (6 bases). Germline V gene data show CDR1 as SNHLY and CDR2 as FYNNEI. The CDR3 runs 14 residues. V was pared by 1 base and J by 4 bases, with 11 bases between. CDR3: CASSEEGHRYEQYF. CDR3 in DNA: TGTGCCAGCAGTGAAGAGGGACACCGTTACGAGCAGTACTTC.

This clonotype was picked up many times. The chain has TRBV6-1 and TRBJ2-7; D ambiguous. V was clipped by 2 bases and J by 5 bases, with 13 bases between them. The CDR3 runs 14 residues. Germline CDR1 and CDR2: MNHNS and SASEGT. The CDR3 loop is CASSEQGSSHEQYF. CDR3 nucleotide sequence: TGTGCCAGCAGTGAACAAGGTAGTTCGCACGAGCAGTACTTC.

The chain employs TRBV29-1 and TRBJ2-7, with D perhaps TRBD1 (6 bases). This CDR3 has 13 amino acids. From germline, CDR1 is SQVTM and CDR2 ANQGSEA. The V and J ends lost 4 bases and 5 bases respectively, with 15 bases between them. The CDR3 is CSVARGLIDEQYF. The CDR3 DNA sequence: TGCAGCGTTGCCAGGGGCCTGATCGACGAGCAGTACTTC.

This clonotype appeared many times. The CDR3 nucleotides read TGTGCCAGTAGTTCCCGAGGGACCACCACCGGGGAGCTGTTTTTT. Protein sequence: CASSSRGTTTGELFF. V and J are TRBV19 and TRBJ2-2; the D gene could be TRBD1 or TRBD2 (5 bases each). Germline V gene lookup returns CDR1 LNHDA and CDR2 SQIVND (reference sequence). CDR3 length equals 15 residues. V was clipped by 5 bases and J by 4 bases, with 14 bases between them.

The rearrangement links TRBV7-9 to TRBJ2-7; D may correspond to TRBD1 or TRBD2 (5 bases each). V was cut by 5 bases and J by 5 bases, with 13 bases left in between. The CDR3 totals 13 residues. Germline V gives CDR1 SEHNR, CDR2 FQNEAQ (reference sequence). The CDR3: CASSQGPWNEQYF. CDR3 sequence (DNA): TGTGCCAGCAGCCAGGGACCTTGGAACGAGCAGTACTTC. Full variable domain (rest looked up from reference TRBV7-9 and TRBJ2-7): DTGVSQNPRHKITKRGQNVTFRCDPISEHNRLYWYRQTLGQGPEFLTYFQNEAQLEKSRLLSDRFSAERPKGSFSTLEIQRTEQGDSAMYLCASSQGPWNEQYFGPGTRLTVT.

The chain is built from TRBV7-2 and TRBJ2-7; unclear D gene. Germline CDR1 and CDR2: SGHTA and FQGNSA. Trimming pared 5 bases from V and 4 bases from J, leaving 18 bases between. The CDR3 runs 15 residues. CDR3 bases: TGTGCCAGCAGCCTAAGTCTACAACCCCTTTACGAGCAGTACTTC. Protein sequence: CASSLSLQPLYEQYF.

This clonotype was found a few times. The chain combines TRBV27 with TRBJ1-6, with D possibly being TRBD1 (6 bases). There are 17 residues in the CDR3. V was cut by 5 bases and J by 0 bases, with 14 bases left in between. Per the germline V gene, CDR1 is MNHEY and CDR2 is SMNVEV (reference sequence). For the CDR3, the DNA is TGTGCCAGCAGTGCAAAAACAGGGTACTCCTATAATTCACCCCTCCACTTT. This encodes CASSAKTGYSYNSPLHF.

This clonotype was picked up a small number of times. The gene calls are TRBV27 and TRBJ2-2; 10 nucleotides line up with TRBD2. Germline CDR1 reads MNHEY; CDR2 reads SMNVEV (reference sequence). V gave up 1 base and J gave up 5 bases; unmatched junction bases: 13. The length of the CDR3 is 19 residues. CDR3 protein: CASSLFWKREGVRTGELFF. Here the CDR3 DNA reads TGTGCCAGCAGTTTATTTTGGAAGCGGGAGGGAGTAAGGACCGGGGAGCTGTTTTTT.

This clonotype occurred many times. The rearrangement joins TRBV2 to TRBJ2-7, with 10 positions matching TRBD2. The CDR3 has 14 residues. Germline CDR1 and CDR2: SNHLY and FYNNEI. The V gene end was trimmed by 8 bases and the J gene end by 4 bases; junction bases not matched to a gene: 8. As DNA, the CDR3 is TGTGCCAGCGCCTCGGGGACTAGCGCGTACGAGCAGTACTTC. Its translation: CASASGTSAYEQYF.

This clonotype was observed at least ten times. This chain joins TRBV6-5 and TRBJ1-1, with D maybe TRBD1 (6 bases). Germline assignment: CDR1 MNHEY and CDR2 SVGAGI. This CDR3 contains 14 residues. V was cut by 0 bases and J by 6 bases, with 11 bases left in between. In DNA form, the CDR3 reads TGTGCCAGCAGTTACTCGAGCAGGGGAGCTGAAGCTTTCTTT. Amino acids: CASSYSSRGAEAFF.

This clonotype was detected a few times. The chain links TRBV5-6 to TRBJ1-5; D not resolved. Per the germline V gene, CDR1 is SGHDT and CDR2 is YYEEEE. Trimming took off 0 bases at V and 1 base at J, with 11 bases between the two ends. The CDR3 is 16 residues long. As DNA, the CDR3 is TGTGCCAGCAGCTTGGGGTCCCAGCCCAGCAATCAGCCCCAGCATTTT. It specifies CASSLGSQPSNQPQHF.

J is TRBJ1-2 and V is TRBV6-2 or TRBV6-3; 10 bases fit TRBD1. CDR1 and CDR2 from the germline V gene are MNHEY and SVGEGT. V trimming: 9 bases; J trimming: 8 bases; junction bases outside the gene matches: 12. The CDR3 totals 14 residues. CDR3 in amino acids: CARSGTGDRRGYTF. As DNA, the CDR3 is TGTGCCAGGAGCGGGACAGGGGATCGAAGGGGCTACACCTTC.

This chain uses TRBV6-2 or TRBV6-3 with TRBJ2-7; a weak D match, TRBD1 (6 bases). Trimming pared 6 bases from V and 2 bases from J, leaving 11 bases between. Germline loops: CDR1 MNHEY, CDR2 SVGEGT. CDR3 length: 13 amino acids. CDR3 sequence: CASSVTGPYEQYF. The CDR3 region has the DNA TGTGCCAGCAGCGTGACAGGTCCCTACGAGCAGTACTTC.